This TCR beta chain was captured in a study of STAT5B mutations in CD4+ large granular lymphocyte leukemia. Germline loops: CDR1 SGHTS, CDR2 YDEGEE. The CDR3 is made up of 16 amino acids. Trimming shortened V by 4 bases and J by 2 bases, and 15 bases separated the two germline ends. The study's findings and limits: TRBV06-family usage was enriched in top patient clones (8/27) versus controls (2/35). Main leukemic clonotypes were patient-specific, but roughly 25% appeared at low frequency elsewhere.

Sequencing was at survey level. The method was immunoSEQ multiplex PCR; TCRdb's version includes in-frame clones alone and lacks a portion of them. The sample carries tens of thousands of clones, over 75% recorded once. The table lists this clone with a few counts. Its antigen is not known. The rearrangement joins TRBV5-8 to TRBJ2-2; D is unclear. The TCR was taken from a human donor in good health. The sample taken for sequencing was CD4+ T cells from blood buffy coats. As DNA, the CDR3 is TGTGCCAGCAGCCCATGGACGGGTAGAAACACCGGGGAGCTGTTTTTT. It is translated as CASSPWTGRNTGELFF.